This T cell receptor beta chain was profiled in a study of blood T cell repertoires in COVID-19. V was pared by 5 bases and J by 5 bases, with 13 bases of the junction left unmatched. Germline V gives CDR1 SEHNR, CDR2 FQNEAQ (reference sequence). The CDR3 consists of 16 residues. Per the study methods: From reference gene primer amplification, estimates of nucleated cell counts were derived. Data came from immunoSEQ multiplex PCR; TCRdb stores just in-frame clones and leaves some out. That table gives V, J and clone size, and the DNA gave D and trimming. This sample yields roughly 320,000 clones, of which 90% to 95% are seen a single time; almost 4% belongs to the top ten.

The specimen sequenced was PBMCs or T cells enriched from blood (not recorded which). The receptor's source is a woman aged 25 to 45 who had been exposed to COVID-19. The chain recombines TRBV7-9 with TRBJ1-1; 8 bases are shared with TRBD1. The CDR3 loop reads CASSGETGVLSTEAFF. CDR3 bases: TGTGCCAGCAGCGGAGAGACAGGGGTTTTGAGTACTGAAGCTTTCTTT.